These 9 T cell receptor beta chains were all obtained from the same sample, sequenced in a study of T-cell memory formation after mild COVID-19 (dated by TCRdb to 2020 to 2022). Receptor libraries were prepared by 5' RACE. The instrument given in TCRdb is Illumina NovaSeq 6000. In-frame beta chains were kept once TCRdb had trimmed the public reads at Q25 with fastp and called clones with MiXCR. Each record represents a unique CDR3 protein, reported with the most common genes and DNA among its rows. This sample holds approximately 350,000 distinct CDR3 sequences; approximately 12% were observed only once. Of the sample, 20% to 25% falls within the top ten clones. The specimen sequenced was PBMCs or a T cell subset sorted from them (not recorded which). These receptors were collected from a man younger than 30 who had mild COVID-19 (a few samples of this study predate the infection). The sample titles of this study are shuffled in the database, so cell type and time point are left out; the donor was told from shared clones.

V and J are TRBV5-5 and TRBJ2-1; 7 bases align to TRBD1. From germline, CDR1 is SGHKS and CDR2 YYEKEE (reference sequence). V dropped 6 bases and J dropped 8; count of bases not matched to a gene: 11. The CDR3 is 14 residues long. CDR3 DNA sequence: TGTGCCAGCAACCCGCCCGGTCAGGGGGATGAGCAGTTCTTC. It yields the protein CASNPPGQGDEQFF.

The J gene is TRBJ1-2, the V gene TRBV7-9; D is unclear. Germline V gene sequence: CDR1 SEHNR, CDR2 FQNEAQ (reference sequence). The germline V and J ends were trimmed by 5 bases and 8 bases, with 12 bases remaining between them. This CDR3 contains 12 residues. CDR3 sequence reads: CASSRPSGGYTF. In DNA, the CDR3 is TGTGCCAGCAGCCGACCGAGCGGGGGCTACACCTTC.

This clonotype was counted at least ten times. CDR3: CSALDWPDGTDTQYF. For the CDR3, the DNA is TGCAGTGCTTTGGACTGGCCCGACGGCACAGATACGCAGTATTTT. The chain employs TRBV20-1 and TRBJ2-3; TRBD2 might be the D (5 bases). Trimming took off 5 bases at V and 1 base at J, with 16 bases between the two ends. Germline V gives CDR1 DFQATT, CDR2 SNEGSKA (reference sequence). This CDR3 spans 15 amino acids.

This chain uses TRBV3-1 with TRBJ2-4, with 11 nucleotides matching TRBD2. CDR1 LGHDT and CDR2 YNNKEL come from the germline V gene (reference sequence). This CDR3 contains 17 residues. J was trimmed by 0 bases and V by 7 bases; bases with no gene match: 8. As DNA, the CDR3 is TGTGCCAGCACCGGGACTAGCGGAGCCTTAGCCAAAAACATTCAGTACTTC. Protein sequence: CASTGTSGALAKNIQYF.

The rearrangement joins TRBV7-9 to TRBJ1-6; tentatively, D is TRBD1 (5 bases). V was cut by 5 bases and J by 7 bases, with 15 bases left in between. This CDR3 is 15 amino acids long. Germline V gene data show CDR1 as SEHNR and CDR2 as FQNEAQ (reference sequence). The CDR3 nucleotides are TGTGCCAGCAGCGTCAGGGATCGAGAGAATTCACCCCTCCACTTT. It yields the protein CASSVRDRENSPLHF.

This clonotype was counted ten times or more. The chain uses TRBV5-1 and TRBJ1-1; 12 nucleotides agree with TRBD1. CDR3 length equals 16 residues. Germline values: CDR1 SGHRS, CDR2 YFSETQ. V trimming: 7 bases; J trimming: 4 bases; junction bases outside the gene matches: 11. CDR3 loop: CASRTGTGGEGTEAFF. The CDR3 DNA reads as TGCGCCAGCCGTACCGGGACAGGGGGCGAGGGCACTGAAGCTTTCTTT.

This clonotype has only a few counts. As DNA, the CDR3 is TGTGCCAGCAGCCCCACGGGGGGCAGGCCCAATGAGCAGTTCTTC. Translation: CASSPTGGRPNEQFF. This chain connects TRBV5-5 to TRBJ2-1; D is possibly TRBD2 (7 bases). The germline CDR1 and CDR2 sequences are SGHKS and YYEKEE (reference sequence). This CDR3 region has 15 residues. Trimming cost V 4 bases and J 6 bases, with 17 bases left between them.

This clonotype appeared a few times. The V gene is TRBV18, the J gene TRBJ1-1, with 7 bases fitting TRBD1. The CDR3 runs 15 residues. Trimming cost V 4 bases and J 4 bases; bases outside gene matches: 9. Germline V gene data show CDR1 as KGHSH and CDR2 as LQKENI. CDR3 sequence: CASSHGGRGITEAFF. CDR3 coding DNA: TGTGCCAGCTCACACGGGGGCAGGGGGATCACTGAAGCTTTCTTT.

This clonotype has only a few counts. V and J are TRBV7-9 and TRBJ2-3; D is ambiguous. CDR1 is SEHNR and CDR2 is FQNEAQ in the germline V gene (reference sequence). V was trimmed by 4 bases and J by 6 bases, leaving 20 bases between them. The CDR3 spans 16 residues. CDR3 in amino acids: CASSYARWRDWDTQYF. The CDR3 DNA sequence: TGTGCCAGCAGCTACGCCCGGTGGAGAGATTGGGATACGCAGTATTTT.